This note documents a single T cell receptor (beta chain) sequence. The CDR3 totals 17 residues. V shed 3 bases, J shed 10 bases, and the junction held 14 bases outside the gene matches. From germline, CDR1 is SGHVS and CDR2 FQNEAQ. This entry is derived from a study of blood T cell repertoires in COVID-19. The method was immunoSEQ multiplex PCR; TCRdb's version includes in-frame clones alone and lacks a portion of them. The sample lists 150,000 or so clones, over 80% occurring once. Sequenced: PBMCs or T cells enriched from blood (not recorded which). The sequence derives from a woman in her fifties or sixties who had been exposed to COVID-19. The rearrangement joins TRBV7-8 to TRBJ1-6, with 8 bases lining up with TRBD1. The CDR3 spells CASSLAGTGTNGSPLHF. The DNA for the CDR3 is TGTGCCAGCAGCTTGGCGGGGACAGGAACTAATGGGTCACCCCTCCACTTT.